These T cell receptor beta chains were read from a single sample in a study of blood T cell repertoires in COVID-19. Sequencing was performed with immunoSEQ multiplex PCR; in TCRdb, only in-frame clones are kept and a portion is missing. Counted here are approximately 41,000 clones, more than 75% occurring once; the ten biggest clones make up 4.8%. Sequenced input: peripheral blood. Every receptor here comes from a human donor in a cohort sampled during active COVID-19. Each CDR3 is given with its conserved first and last residue. The D gene is left open where the match is weak. The size field is filled for only some rows; it gives once, few, many or a size class.

j_call,d_call,clone_size,v_call,cdr3_nt,cdr3_aa
TRBJ2-7,-,-,TRBV10-3,TGTGCCATCAGTGAGACCGGAGGGGAGCAGTACTTC,CAISETGGEQYF
TRBJ2-1,TRBD2,-,TRBV24-1,TGTGCCACCAGTGACCGACTAGCGGGTGTTTTCTTC,CATSDRLAGVFF
TRBJ2-4,TRBD2,-,TRBV27,TGTGCCAGCAGTCGTCCCGGTCTGAGGCGGGAGGGTAAAAACATTCAGTACTTC,CASSRPGLRREGKNIQYF
TRBJ1-1,-,-,TRBV12-3/TRBV12-4,TGTGCCAGCAGCACCGGGACACCCACTGAAGCTTTCTTT,CASSTGTPTEAFF
TRBJ2-1,TRBD1,-,TRBV4-1,TGCGCCAGCAGCCAAGACTCGGTAGGACAGGGGCGGAATGAGCAGTTCTTC,CASSQDSVGQGRNEQFF
TRBJ2-7,TRBD2,-,TRBV20-1,TGCAGTGCCCGGGGACTAGCAGGAGTCTACTTC,CSARGLAGVYF
TRBJ1-6,-,-,TRBV30,TGTGCCTGGAGTGTATACGGGGAGGGTCTGACCTCGAATTCACCCCTCCACTTT,CAWSVYGEGLTSNSPLHF
TRBJ1-5,-,-,TRBV27,TGTGCCAGCAGTCAATGGACAGCTAGCAATCAGCCCCAGCATTTT,CASSQWTASNQPQHF
TRBJ2-1,-,-,TRBV24-1,TGTGCCACCAGTGTTAGTAGCGGTTACAATGAGCAGTTCTTC,CATSVSSGYNEQFF
TRBJ1-1,TRBD1,-,TRBV13,TGTGCCAGCAGCCGGGCCGGACAGGGTCCGAACACTGAAGCTTTCTTT,CASSRAGQGPNTEAFF
TRBJ2-2,TRBD1,few,TRBV28,TGTGCCAGCAGGACAGGGTCCGTGGACACCGGGGAGCTGTTTTTT,CASRTGSVDTGELFF
TRBJ2-7,TRBD1,few,TRBV28,TGTGCCAGCAGTGACACCGGGACAGGGGATTTCGAGCAGTACTTC,CASSDTGTGDFEQYF
TRBJ2-3,-,-,TRBV3-1/TRBV3-2,TGTGCCAGCAGTTACCGGAGTACGGGCACAGATACGCAGTATTTT,CASSYRSTGTDTQYF
TRBJ1-4,-,-,TRBV7-9,TGTGCCAGCAGCTCCCAACCTCGGACACGTAATGAAAAACTGTTTTTT,CASSSQPRTRNEKLFF
TRBJ1-5,-,-,TRBV29-1,TGCAGCGTAAAACTAACAGGGCATGGTCAGCCCCAGCATTTT,CSVKLTGHGQPQHF
TRBJ2-1,TRBD2,-,TRBV11-2,TGTGCCAGCAGCTTAGCGGAGGCGGGAGTGTACAATGAGCAGTTCTTC,CASSLAEAGVYNEQFF
TRBJ2-7,-,-,TRBV5-4,TGTGCCAGCAGCGTGAAGACAAACTACGAGCAGTACTTC,CASSVKTNYEQYF
TRBJ1-2,-,-,TRBV9,TGTGCCAGCAGCGTGGGCGGGACCGACTATGGCTACACCTTC,CASSVGGTDYGYTF
TRBJ1-2,-,-,TRBV28,TGTGCCAGCAGTCCGGGTCTTAACTATGGCTACACCTTC,CASSPGLNYGYTF
TRBJ1-2,TRBD1,-,TRBV5-6,TGTGCCAGCGGGGGGCAGGGGGCCTTTGGCTACACCTTC,CASGGQGAFGYTF
TRBJ1-5,TRBD1,-,TRBV6-5,TGTGCCAGCAGTTACTCCGGGACAGGTAATCAGCCCCAGCATTTT,CASSYSGTGNQPQHF
TRBJ2-3,-,-,TRBV7-6,TGTGCCAGCAGCCAGACCGGACTCAGCCAAGATACGCAGTATTTT,CASSQTGLSQDTQYF
TRBJ2-7,-,-,TRBV6-6,TGTGCCAGCTCCCGGGGGGCGATAGATGAGCAGTACTTC,CASSRGAIDEQYF
TRBJ2-1,-,-,TRBV3-1/TRBV3-2,TGTGCCAGCAGCCAACCCCGGGGACTCTCCTACAATGAGCAGTTCTTC,CASSQPRGLSYNEQFF
TRBJ1-2,-,-,TRBV7-4,TGTGCCAGCCCCTCAACAGTTAACTATGGCTACACCTTC,CASPSTVNYGYTF
TRBJ2-3,TRBD2,-,TRBV7-6,TGTGCCAGCAGCCCCGGGGGGTACACAGATACGCAGTATTTT,CASSPGGYTDTQYF
TRBJ1-1,-,once,TRBV9,TGTGCCAGCAGCGTTGACCAGGGTATCGGTGAAGCTTTCTTT,CASSVDQGIGEAFF
TRBJ2-7,TRBD1,-,TRBV10-3,TGTGCCATCAAGCCGGGGGCAGGGGGCCAGGCCGAGCACGAGCAGTACTTC,CAIKPGAGGQAEHEQYF
TRBJ2-5,-,-,TRBV7-3,TGTGCCAGCAGCTTAACGAATACAGAACAAGAGACCCAGTACTTC,CASSLTNTEQETQYF
TRBJ2-7,TRBD1,-,TRBV27,TGTGCCAGCAGTGCGGGACAGGGTAGTTACGAGCAGTACTTC,CASSAGQGSYEQYF
TRBJ1-1,-,once,TRBV11-2,TGTGCCAGCAGCTTAGCCAGTGAGGGCACTGAAGCTTTCTTT,CASSLASEGTEAFF
TRBJ2-7,TRBD2,once,TRBV7-9,TGTGCCAGCAGCTCCCGAGCGGGAGACGGGTACGAGCAGTACTTC,CASSSRAGDGYEQYF
TRBJ2-2,TRBD1,few,TRBV9,TGTGCCAGCAGCGCGACAGGGACCGGGGAGCTGTTTTTT,CASSATGTGELFF
TRBJ2-3,-,-,TRBV4-1,TGCGCCAGCGGAAAGAATAGCGGACTCGGCACAGATACGCAGTATTTT,CASGKNSGLGTDTQYF
TRBJ2-7,TRBD1,-,TRBV18,TGTGCCAGCTCACCATGGGCAGGACAGGGGGCGGGGGAGCAGTACTTC,CASSPWAGQGAGEQYF
TRBJ2-5,TRBD2,-,TRBV9,TGTGCCAGCAGCGTAGGTAATAGCGGGGGGTTCGAGACCCAGTACTTC,CASSVGNSGGFETQYF
TRBJ1-2,-,-,TRBV4-2,TGTGCCAGCAGCCAGCCGGGACACGAAAACTATGGCTACACCTTC,CASSQPGHENYGYTF
TRBJ2-7,-,-,TRBV19,TGTGCCAGTAGTTCGGAGATGAGCTCCTACGAGCAGTACTTC,CASSSEMSSYEQYF
TRBJ1-3,-,-,TRBV7-8,TGTGCCAGCAGCTTACCTCAGTTTGGGGGGAGCTCTGGAAACACCATATATTTT,CASSLPQFGGSSGNTIYF
TRBJ1-1,-,-,TRBV6-5,TGTGCCAGCAGCTCCGGCGGGAACACTGAAGCTTTCTTT,CASSSGGNTEAFF
TRBJ2-1,-,-,TRBV21-1,TGTGCCAGCAAAGAGGGGGGCGGGAGCTATCGGTACAATGAGCAGTTCTTC,CASKEGGGSYRYNEQFF
TRBJ2-3,TRBD1,-,TRBV14,TGTGCCAGCAGCCAATCGGGACAGGGATCAGATACGCAGTATTTT,CASSQSGQGSDTQYF
TRBJ2-5,TRBD2,-,TRBV11-2,TGTGCCAGCAGCAGCTCTCAGAGCGGGACGGTTTCGGGGCGTAAGACCCAGTACTTC,CASSSSQSGTVSGRKTQYF
TRBJ2-7,TRBD1,-,TRBV27,TGTGCCAGCTCCGACAGGGGAGCCTACGAGCAGTACTTC,CASSDRGAYEQYF
TRBJ1-2,-,-,TRBV30,TGTGCACTGGAAGTCGTGGGCTTGAGTGGCTACACCTTC,CALEVVGLSGYTF
TRBJ2-5,-,-,TRBV2,TGTGCCAGCAGTGAGGGCGAGACCCAGTACTTC,CASSEGETQYF
TRBJ2-1,-,-,TRBV7-9,TGTGCCAGCAGCTTATTCTCGGTGGATGAGCAGTTCTTC,CASSLFSVDEQFF
TRBJ2-2,-,-,TRBV18,TGTGCCAGCTCATCTGGGGGGTCCCCAAGGGAGCTGTTTTTT,CASSSGGSPRELFF
TRBJ2-3,TRBD2,-,TRBV5-1,TGCGCCAGCAGCAGGGGGACTAGCGGGAGCCGAGATACGCAGTATTTT,CASSRGTSGSRDTQYF
TRBJ1-1,-,-,TRBV14,TGTGCCAGCAGCCAAGAAGAGTGGAGGAACACTGAAGCTTTCTTT,CASSQEEWRNTEAFF
TRBJ2-6,-,-,TRBV28,TGTGCCAGCAGTCGTGGGGGCGCTGGTTCTGGGGCCAACGTCCTGACTTTC,CASSRGGAGSGANVLTF
TRBJ2-7,-,-,TRBV15,TGTGCCCCGGGGAGCCCGCGCCCCTACGAGCAGTACTTC,CAPGSPRPYEQYF
TRBJ2-3,TRBD2,-,TRBV7-3,TGTGCCAGCAGCTTGACTAGCGGGAGGGATGGGGATACGCAGTATTTT,CASSLTSGRDGDTQYF
TRBJ2-1,TRBD2,few,TRBV2,TGTGCCAGCAGTCCTGAAAGACTAGCGGGAGGAGGTGAGCAGTTCTTC,CASSPERLAGGGEQFF
TRBJ2-1,TRBD2,few,TRBV5-4,TGTGCCAGCAGCTTGGGTAGCGGGAGCTCCTACAATGAGCAGTTCTTC,CASSLGSGSSYNEQFF
TRBJ2-7,TRBD2,-,TRBV5-6,TGTGCCAGCAGCTTCGGACTAGCTGAGCCCTACGAGCAGTACTTC,CASSFGLAEPYEQYF
TRBJ2-3,TRBD2,medium-sized,TRBV10-3,TGTGCCATCAGTGAGTCGTTAGCGGGAGTGGGAGATACGCAGTATTTT,CAISESLAGVGDTQYF
TRBJ2-7,-,-,TRBV15,TGTGCCACCAGCGGCAGACTAGACTTGAAGGAGCAGTACTTC,CATSGRLDLKEQYF
TRBJ2-1,-,-,TRBV29-1,TGCAGCGTTGACAGGAATCTCAATGAGCAGTTCTTC,CSVDRNLNEQFF
TRBJ2-3,TRBD2,-,TRBV11-2,TGTGCCAGCAGCCCCGCGGGAGGAGATACGCAGTATTTT,CASSPAGGDTQYF